This TCR beta chain is from a study of Ad26.COV2.S vaccination and SARS-CoV-2 variants. Overall study context: Participants got Ad26.COV2.S intramuscularly, once or twice 56 days apart.

Trimming left V 0 bases short and J 0 bases short, with 12 bases between. CDR3 length: 16 residues. CDR1 and CDR2 (germline): MNHEY, SVGAGI. The assay was immunoSEQ multiplex PCR, and TCRdb's table has in-frame clones only and misses some. The data contain some 420,000 clones, more than 75% of them singletons. The treatment is: about 20 received Ad26.COV2.S at low or high dose, single or two shots; 5 received placebo; per-sample allocation not given. Each sample was drawn 63 days after the first injection (of vaccine or placebo). A Boston adult aged 18-55 years was the donor. The sequencing used peripheral blood, collected in a trial of Ad26.COV2.S vaccine versus placebo. V is TRBV6-5 and J is TRBJ2-7, with D perhaps TRBD1 (5 bases). This TCR was sampled from a person between 18 and 65 years old who received the Ad26.COV2.S COVID-19 vaccine or a placebo. For the CDR3, the DNA is TGTGCCAGCAGTTACTCACCTTCAGGGCCCTCCTACGAGCAGTACTTC. It specifies CASSYSPSGPSYEQYF.